This T cell receptor beta chain comes out of a study of cytomegalovirus exposure and HLA in healthy donors. This CDR3 is built from 14 residues. The V gene's germline CDR1 is SGHNT and CDR2 YYREEE (reference sequence). Trimming took 0 bases from V and 7 from J, leaving 8 bases between them. 60 Vbeta and 13 Jbeta primers were used in PCR. Clones were read by immunoSEQ multiplex PCR, and TCRdb kept only the in-frame ones, dropping some. The table lists 120,000 or so clones, 80% to 90% of them singletons. Sequenced: PBMCs. This receptor was taken from a male donor in good health and CMV-seropositive. The rearrangement links TRBV5-4 to TRBJ1-6, with a possible D match to TRBD1 (5 bases). DNA for the CDR3: TGTGCCAGCAGCTTGGAACAGGAAAATTCACCCCTCCACTTT. It is translated as CASSLEQENSPLHF.